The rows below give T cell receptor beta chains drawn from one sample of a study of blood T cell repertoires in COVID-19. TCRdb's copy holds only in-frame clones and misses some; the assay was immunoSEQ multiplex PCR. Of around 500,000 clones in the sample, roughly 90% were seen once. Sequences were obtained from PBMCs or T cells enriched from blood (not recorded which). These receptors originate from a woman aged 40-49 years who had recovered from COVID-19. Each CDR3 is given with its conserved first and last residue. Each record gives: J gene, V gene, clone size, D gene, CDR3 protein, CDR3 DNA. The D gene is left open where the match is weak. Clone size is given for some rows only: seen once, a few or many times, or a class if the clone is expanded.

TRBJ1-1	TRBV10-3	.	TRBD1	CAISPGTGGAYTEAFF	TGTGCCATCAGTCCCGGGACAGGGGGCGCATACACTGAAGCTTTCTTT
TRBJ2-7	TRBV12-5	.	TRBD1	CASGLVYGTVSFYEQYF	TGTGCTAGTGGTTTGGTATACGGGACAGTAAGTTTCTACGAGCAGTACTTC
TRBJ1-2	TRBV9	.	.	CASSVESGKYGYTF	TGTGCCAGCAGCGTAGAGTCAGGGAAGTACGGCTACACCTTC
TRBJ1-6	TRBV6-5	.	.	CASSYSSGNSPLHF	TGTGCCAGCAGTTACTCATCAGGGAATTCACCCCTCCACTTT
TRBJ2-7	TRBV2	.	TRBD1	CASSGDRETYEQYF	TGTGCCAGCAGCGGGGACAGGGAGACCTACGAGCAGTACTTC
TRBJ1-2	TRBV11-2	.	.	CASSERIWEGLSGYTF	TGTGCCAGCAGCGAGAGAATCTGGGAGGGGCTAAGTGGCTACACCTTC
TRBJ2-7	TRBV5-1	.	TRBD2	CASSAEGEREAYEQYF	TGCGCCAGCAGCGCCGAAGGTGAGCGGGAGGCCTACGAGCAGTACTTC
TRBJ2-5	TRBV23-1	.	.	CASSQLPPVGGTETQYF	TGCGCCAGCAGTCAATTGCCCCCGGTAGGAGGGACAGAGACCCAGTACTTC
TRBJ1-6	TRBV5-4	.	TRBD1	CASSRTGTGVSPLHF	TGTGCCAGCAGCAGAACCGGGACAGGGGTATCACCCCTCCACTTT
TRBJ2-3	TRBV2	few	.	CASSPLAPTDTQYF	TGTGCCAGCAGTCCCTTAGCGCCCACAGATACGCAGTATTTT
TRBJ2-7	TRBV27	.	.	CASSFLTPLAELNYEQYF	TGTGCCAGCAGTTTCTTAACTCCATTAGCGGAGTTAAACTACGAGCAGTACTTC
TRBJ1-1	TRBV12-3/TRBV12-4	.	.	CASSQGGNTEAFF	TGTGCCAGCAGTCAGGGAGGGAACACTGAAGCTTTCTTT
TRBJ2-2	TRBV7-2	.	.	CASSFGASATGELFF	TGTGCCAGCAGCTTTGGGGCTAGCGCTACCGGGGAGCTGTTTTTT
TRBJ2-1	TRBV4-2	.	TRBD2	CASSQAAGGTYNEQFF	TGTGCCAGCAGCCAAGCAGCGGGAGGGACCTACAATGAGCAGTTCTTC
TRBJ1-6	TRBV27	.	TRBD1	CASSLLRGQDSPLHF	TGTGCCAGCAGTCTCCTCAGGGGGCAGGATTCACCCCTCCACTTT
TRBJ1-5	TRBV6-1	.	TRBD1	CASSEMGQLSNQPQHF	TGTGCCAGCAGTGAAATGGGACAGTTAAGCAATCAGCCCCAGCATTTT
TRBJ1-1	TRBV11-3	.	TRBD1	CASSGDSVNTEAFF	TGTGCCAGCAGCGGGGACAGTGTTAACACTGAAGCTTTCTTT
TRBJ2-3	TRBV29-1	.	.	CSVAPGIRPDTQYF	TGCAGCGTTGCCCCCGGGATCCGACCAGATACGCAGTATTTT
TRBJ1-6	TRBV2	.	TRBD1	CATSPSQGARTPLHF	TGTGCCACCTCCCCCTCCCAGGGGGCAAGAACACCCCTCCACTTT
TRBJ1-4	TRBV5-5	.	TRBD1	CASSSRTGNNEKLFF	TGTGCCAGCAGCTCACGGACAGGGAATAATGAAAAACTGTTTTTT
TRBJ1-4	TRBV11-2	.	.	CASSLDGYSGEKLFF	TGTGCCAGCAGCTTAGACGGGTATTCGGGGGAAAAACTGTTTTTT
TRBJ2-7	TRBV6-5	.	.	CASAPGEFYEQYF	TGTGCCAGCGCCCCAGGGGAGTTTTACGAGCAGTACTTC
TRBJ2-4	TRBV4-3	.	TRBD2	CASSQDRLAGVGNIQYF	TGCGCCAGCAGCCAAGATAGGCTAGCGGGAGTAGGGAACATTCAGTACTTC
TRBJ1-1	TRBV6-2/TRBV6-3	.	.	CASSYSGTVMNTEAFF	TGTGCCAGCAGTTATTCCGGTACAGTAATGAACACTGAAGCTTTCTTT
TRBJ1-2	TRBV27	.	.	CASSLGQNYGYTF	TGTGCCAGCAGTTTAGGGCAGAACTATGGCTACACCTTC
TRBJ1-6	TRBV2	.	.	CASEELVLNSPLHF	TGTGCCAGCGAGGAGTTGGTACTCAATTCACCCCTCCACTTT
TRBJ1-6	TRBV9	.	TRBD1	CASSQRQGFDSPLHF	TGTGCCAGCAGCCAGAGACAGGGGTTCGATTCACCCCTCCACTTT
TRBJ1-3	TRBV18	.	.	CASSPYTTSSGNTIYF	TGTGCCAGCTCACCATATACAACAAGCTCTGGAAACACCATATATTTT
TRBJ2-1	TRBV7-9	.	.	CASSFDSLSSYNEQFF	TGTGCCAGCAGCTTCGACTCCTTGAGCTCCTACAATGAGCAGTTCTTC
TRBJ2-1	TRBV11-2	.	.	CASSVRRGSSYNEQFF	TGTGCCAGCAGCGTCCGGCGGGGCAGCTCCTACAATGAGCAGTTCTTC
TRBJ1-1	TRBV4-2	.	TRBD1	CASSLPRWDRGTEAFF	TGTGCCAGCAGTCTACCACGTTGGGACAGGGGCACTGAAGCTTTCTTT
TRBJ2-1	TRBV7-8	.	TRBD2	CASSHGLAKYNEQFF	TGTGCCAGCAGCCATGGACTAGCGAAGTACAATGAGCAGTTCTTC
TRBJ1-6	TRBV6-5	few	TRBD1	CASRYRGPGSPLHF	TGTGCCAGCAGGTACAGGGGGCCCGGTTCACCCCTCCACTTT
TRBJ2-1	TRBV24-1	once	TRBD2	CATSDSGTRFSINEQFF	TGTGCCACCAGTGATTCCGGGACTAGGTTTAGTATAAATGAGCAGTTCTTC
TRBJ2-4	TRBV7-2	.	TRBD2	CASSLVREGGIQYF	TGTGCCAGCAGCTTAGTTCGGGAGGGCGGCATTCAGTACTTC
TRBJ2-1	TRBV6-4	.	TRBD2	CASRRGGSENDEQFF	TGTGCCAGCAGGCGGGGGGGCTCAGAAAACGATGAGCAGTTCTTC
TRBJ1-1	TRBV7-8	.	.	CASRDGGFLEAFF	TGTGCCAGCAGAGACGGAGGGTTTTTGGAAGCTTTCTTT
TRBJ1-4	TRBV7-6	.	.	CASSQEVRAANEKLFF	TGTGCCAGCAGCCAAGAGGTCAGGGCTGCTAATGAAAAACTGTTTTTT
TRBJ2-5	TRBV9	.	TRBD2	CASSVGSGPGESQETQYF	TGTGCCAGCAGCGTAGGTAGCGGGCCTGGCGAGTCACAAGAGACCCAGTACTTC
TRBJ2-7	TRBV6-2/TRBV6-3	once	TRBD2	CASSYPRIAGGTYEQYF	TGTGCCAGCAGTTACCCTCGAATAGCGGGAGGCACGTACGAGCAGTACTTC
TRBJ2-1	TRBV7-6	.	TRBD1	CASSGTGEFVFNEQFF	TGTGCCAGCAGCGGGACAGGGGAGTTCGTTTTTAATGAGCAGTTCTTC
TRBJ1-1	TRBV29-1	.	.	CSVRVWTEAFF	TGCAGCGTCCGGGTGTGGACTGAAGCTTTCTTT
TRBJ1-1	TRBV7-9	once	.	CASSLAEQGSVEAFF	TGTGCCAGCAGCTTAGCGGAACAGGGTTCGGTTGAAGCTTTCTTT